One and the same sample provided the 11 T cell receptor beta chains below, sequenced in a study of T cells after yellow fever vaccination. In TCRdb, the 5' RACE reads were re-called with MiXCR into one record per CDR3 protein. In the table there are 110,000 to 150,000 distinct CDR3 sequences, approximately 6.6% of which are singletons. The sequencing used CD4+ T cells sorted from PBMCs, collected 10 days after the yellow fever booster vaccination. These receptors were obtained from a man younger than 45 who received the YFV17D yellow fever vaccine.

This clonotype was seen many times. The genes are TRBV7-6 and TRBJ2-3, with TRBD2 as a possible D gene (6 bases). The V gene's germline CDR1 is SGHVS and CDR2 FNYEAQ. This CDR3 is 16 amino acids long. V gave up 5 bases and J gave up 0 bases, with 15 bases separating them. CDR3: CASSPLSGTSTDTQYF. CDR3 nucleotide sequence: TGTGCCAGCAGCCCACTCTCCGGGACTAGCACAGATACGCAGTATTTT. Together with reference TRBV7-6 and TRBJ2-3, the CDR3 gives the full variable domain: GAGVSQSPRYKVTKRGQDVALRCDPISGHVSLYWYRQALGQGPEFLTYFNYEAQQDKSGLPNDRFSAERPEGSISTLTIQRTEQRDSAMYRCASSPLSGTSTDTQYFGPGTRLTVL.

This clonotype was found many times. The rearrangement links TRBV29-1 to TRBJ2-3, with 11 nucleotides matching TRBD2. With V trimmed by 7 bases and J by 2 bases, 5 bases remained unmatched. The CDR3 has 14 amino acids. Germline CDR1 SQVTM, CDR2 ANQGSEA. This CDR3 reads CSGDSGRATDTQYF. The CDR3 DNA is TGCAGCGGCGATAGCGGGAGGGCCACAGATACGCAGTATTTT.

Ten or more counts support this clonotype. The V gene is TRBV7-2, the J gene TRBJ2-3; the D gene is possibly TRBD2 (5 bases). The CDR3 has 14 amino acids. Per germline, CDR1 SGHTA and CDR2 FQGNSA. Trimming pared 5 bases from V and 0 bases from J, leaving 9 bases between. DNA of the CDR3: TGTGCCAGCAGCGGGAGACCTAGCACAGATACGCAGTATTTT. It yields the protein CASSGRPSTDTQYF. Variable domain in full (rest from reference TRBV7-2 and TRBJ2-3): GAGVSQSPSNKVTEKGKDVELRCDPISGHTALYWYRQSLGQGLEFLIYFQGNSAPDKSGLPSDRFSAERTGGSVSTLTIQRTQQEDSAVYLCASSGRPSTDTQYFGPGTRLTVL.

This clonotype has ten or more counts. It is unclear where the CDR3 begins or ends on the DNA, so no DNA is shown, and the CDR3 is as TCRdb lists it. J is TRBJ2-3 and V is TRBV12-3 or TRBV12-4; no check of the table's D call, TRBD2, against the DNA was made. The CDR3 is 17 residues long, ends included. CDR3 in amino acids: CASSSSRDLTGTDTQYF.

The table lists this clonotype with many counts. The chain joins TRBV24-1 to TRBJ2-1; 15 bases map to TRBD2. J was trimmed by 9 bases and V by 3 bases; bases with no gene match: 5. Germline V gene data show CDR1 as KGHDR and CDR2 as SFDVKD. The length of the CDR3 is 16 residues. The CDR3 sequence is CATSDTGTSGRFEQFF. The CDR3 DNA sequence: TGTGCCACCAGTGATACCGGGACTAGCGGGAGGTTTGAGCAGTTCTTC.

This clonotype was counted at least ten times. The rearrangement joins TRBV15 to TRBJ2-1; 7 bases line up with TRBD1. The CDR3 runs 13 residues. J gave up 9 bases and V 3 bases, and 5 bases lay outside the gene matches. In germline, CDR1 is LNHNV, CDR2 YYDKDF (reference sequence). The CDR3 loop reads CATSSRQGGEQFF. The CDR3 coding sequence is TGTGCCACCAGCAGCCGACAGGGCGGTGAGCAGTTCTTC.

This clonotype was seen a handful of times. The V and J genes are TRBV19 and TRBJ2-1, with a weak D call TRBD2 (5 bases). Germline loops: CDR1 LNHDA, CDR2 SQIVND (reference sequence). V was cut by 7 bases and J by 6 bases, with 13 bases left in between. This CDR3 spans 13 amino acids. The CDR3 DNA sequence: TGTGCCAGTATTGGAACTAGGGTCAATGAGCAGTTCTTC. This codes for CASIGTRVNEQFF.

This clonotype came up a few times. CDR3 in amino acids: CASSPAPPYNEQFF. CDR3 nucleotides: TGTGCCAGCAGCCCCGCCCCCCCCTACAATGAGCAGTTCTTC. J is TRBJ2-1 and V is TRBV3-1; no firm D call. CDR1 is LGHDT and CDR2 is YNNKEL in the germline V gene (reference sequence). The CDR3 is 14 residues long. Trimming took 4 bases from V and 2 from J, leaving 9 bases between them.

This clonotype has a handful of counts. This rearrangement joins TRBV5-5 to TRBJ1-3; D might be TRBD1 (6 bases). Germline loops: CDR1 SGHKS, CDR2 YYEKEE (reference sequence). The CDR3 length is 15 residues. The V end was cut by 0 bases, the J end by 6 bases, with 13 bases between. The CDR3 DNA sequence: TGTGCCAGCAGCTTGGAGGGTTGGACAGAAAACACCATATATTTT. Translation: CASSLEGWTENTIYF.

This clonotype was counted ten times or more. The V gene is TRBV6-2 or TRBV6-3, the J gene TRBJ2-5; D is uncertain. V dropped 6 bases and J dropped 4 bases, with 21 bases sitting between them. The CDR3 is 16 amino acids. The germline gives CDR1 MNHEY, CDR2 SVGEGT. CDR3 amino acids: CASSQASPVGRETQYF. For the CDR3, the DNA is TGTGCCAGCAGCCAAGCTTCCCCGGTAGGGCGAGAGACCCAGTACTTC.

This clonotype came up a few times. The chain employs TRBV27 and TRBJ1-1; the D is unclear. The V end was cut by 10 bases, the J end by 2 bases, with 17 bases between. The germline CDR1 and CDR2 sequences are MNHEY and SMNVEV (reference sequence). This CDR3 comprises 14 residues. The CDR3 sequence is CATKPDRTNTEAFF. The CDR3 DNA follows: TGTGCCACTAAACCCGACCGCACTAACACTGAAGCTTTCTTT.